This entry lists 10 T cell receptor beta chains sequenced from one sample in a study of response to subunit inactivated influenza vaccine. One entry per CDR3 protein results from TCRdb running MiXCR on the RT-PCR reads. The sample consists of a few hundred thousand distinct CDR3 sequences, about a fifth of them appearing once. Sequencing was performed on PBMCs from blood, taken around 22 months after vaccination. These receptors were obtained from a man aged 50 to 69 who received an inactivated influenza vaccine.

This clonotype was detected only a few times. The rearrangement links TRBV5-3 to TRBJ2-7, with 11 positions matching TRBD1. TRBV5-3 is an open reading frame whose function is uncertain. There are 14 residues in the CDR3. Trimming removed 8 bases from V and 5 bases from J; junction bases left unmatched: 9. CDR3 nucleotides: TGTGCCAGCGGCTCCGGGACAGGGGGTGACGAGCAGTACTTC. Protein product: CASGSGTGGDEQYF.

V usage is TRBV7-2 and J usage is TRBJ1-4; 8 bases align to TRBD1. CDR3 size: 16 residues. V lost 5 bases and J lost 5; bases outside the gene matches: 10. Germline V gene sequence: CDR1 SGHTA, CDR2 FQGNSA. This chain's CDR3 is CASSRQGPPKNEKLFF. CDR3 nucleotide sequence: TGTGCCAGCAGCAGACAGGGGCCCCCTAAGAATGAAAAACTGTTTTTT.

The sample holds a few counts of this clonotype. The chain employs TRBV5-5 and TRBJ1-2; 7 nucleotides match TRBD1. The CDR3 runs 14 residues. The junction had 7 bases not matched to a gene; V was cut back by 4 bases and J by 4 bases. Germline V lookup: CDR1 SGHKS, CDR2 YYEKEE (reference sequence). Written as DNA, the CDR3 is TGTGCCAGCAGCAAAGGACAGGAGCCCTATGGCTACACCTTC. This sequence encodes CASSKGQEPYGYTF.

This chain links TRBV29-1 with TRBJ2-1, with 8 bases matching TRBD2. Germline lookup yields CDR1 SQVTM and CDR2 ANQGSEA. This CDR3 region has 14 residues. With 7 bases clipped from V and 0 bases from J, the junction kept 5 bases outside the gene matches. In nucleotides, the CDR3 is TGCAGCGGCAAGCGGGGGAGCTCCTACAATGAGCAGTTCTTC. Translation gives CSGKRGSSYNEQFF.

This chain connects TRBV15 to TRBJ2-5; 8 bases map to TRBD1. Germline-derived CDR1 and CDR2 are LNHNV and YYDKDF (reference sequence). Germline trimming cut 1 base from V and 5 bases from J; bases unmatched to any gene: 3. The CDR3 is made up of 14 amino acids. CDR3 amino acids: CATSRGTGKETQYF. CDR3 DNA: TGTGCCACCAGCAGAGGGACAGGGAAGGAGACCCAGTACTTC.

This clonotype was observed a handful of times. The chain employs TRBV12-5 and TRBJ2-3, with 12 bases lining up with TRBD2. V shed 6 bases and J 1 base; nucleotides not matched to a gene: 14. CDR3 length: 19 residues. Germline CDR1 LGHNT, CDR2 FRNRAP. For the CDR3, the DNA is TGTGCTAGTGGCTCCCGAAGACTAGCGGGGGAAGGGGGCACAGATACGCAGTATTTT. This translates into CASGSRRLAGEGGTDTQYF.

This clonotype was seen at least ten times. V is TRBV20-1 and J is TRBJ1-5, with D perhaps TRBD1 (6 bases). This CDR3 has 13 residues. The V end was cut by 5 bases, the J end by 1 base, with 9 bases between. Per the germline V gene, CDR1 is DFQATT and CDR2 is SNEGSKA (reference sequence). CDR3 in amino acids: CSALTGSNQPQHF. CDR3 bases: TGCAGTGCTCTAACAGGGAGCAATCAGCCCCAGCATTTT.

This clonotype was observed a few times. The rearrangement uses TRBV12-3 or TRBV12-4 and TRBJ1-2; the match to TRBD1 covers 7 bases. This CDR3 has 17 residues. V gave up 7 bases and J gave up 6 bases; unmatched junction bases: 20. The CDR3 loop reads CASNKGTAWGPLDGYTF. DNA of the CDR3: TGTGCCAGCAATAAAGGGACAGCATGGGGTCCTTTAGATGGCTACACCTTC.

The chain combines TRBV5-1 with TRBJ2-3; D is possibly TRBD1 (5 bases). Germline values: CDR1 SGHRS, CDR2 YFSETQ. V was trimmed by 3 bases and J by 2 bases, leaving 10 bases between them. The CDR3 has 14 amino acids. This chain's CDR3 is CASSSDSSTDTQYF. The DNA of the CDR3 is TGCGCCAGCAGCTCCGACAGTTCCACAGATACGCAGTATTTT. Variable domain in full (rest from reference TRBV5-1 and TRBJ2-3): KAGVTQTPRYLIKTRGQQVTLSCSPISGHRSVSWYQQTPGQGLQFLFEYFSETQRNKGNFPGRFSGRQFSNSRSEMNVSTLELGDSALYLCASSSDSSTDTQYFGPGTRLTVL.

The V gene is TRBV11-2, the J gene TRBJ2-7; TRBD1 matches at 8 bases. Germline-derived CDR1 and CDR2 are SGHAT and FQNNGV. The V and J ends lost 4 bases and 2 bases, in that order; junction bases with no gene match: 7. This CDR3 has 15 amino acids. In DNA, the CDR3 is TGTGCCAGCAGCTCACAGGGGGTTTTAGCCTACGAGCAGTACTTC. It translates to CASSSQGVLAYEQYF.